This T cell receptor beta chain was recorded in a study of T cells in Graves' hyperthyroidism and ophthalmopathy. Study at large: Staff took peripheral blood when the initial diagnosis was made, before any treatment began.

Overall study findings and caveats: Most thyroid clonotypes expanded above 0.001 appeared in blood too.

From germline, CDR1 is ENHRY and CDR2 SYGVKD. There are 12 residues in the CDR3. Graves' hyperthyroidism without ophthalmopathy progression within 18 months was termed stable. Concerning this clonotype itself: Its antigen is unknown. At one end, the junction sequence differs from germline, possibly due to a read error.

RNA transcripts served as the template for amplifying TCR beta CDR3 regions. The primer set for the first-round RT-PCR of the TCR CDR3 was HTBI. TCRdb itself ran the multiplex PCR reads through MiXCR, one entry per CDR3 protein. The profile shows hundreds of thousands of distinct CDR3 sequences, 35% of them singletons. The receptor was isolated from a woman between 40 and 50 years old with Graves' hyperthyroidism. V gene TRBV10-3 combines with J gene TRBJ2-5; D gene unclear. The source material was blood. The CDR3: CAISSTQGTQYF. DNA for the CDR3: TGTGCCATCAGTTCGACCCAAGGGACCCAGTACTTC.